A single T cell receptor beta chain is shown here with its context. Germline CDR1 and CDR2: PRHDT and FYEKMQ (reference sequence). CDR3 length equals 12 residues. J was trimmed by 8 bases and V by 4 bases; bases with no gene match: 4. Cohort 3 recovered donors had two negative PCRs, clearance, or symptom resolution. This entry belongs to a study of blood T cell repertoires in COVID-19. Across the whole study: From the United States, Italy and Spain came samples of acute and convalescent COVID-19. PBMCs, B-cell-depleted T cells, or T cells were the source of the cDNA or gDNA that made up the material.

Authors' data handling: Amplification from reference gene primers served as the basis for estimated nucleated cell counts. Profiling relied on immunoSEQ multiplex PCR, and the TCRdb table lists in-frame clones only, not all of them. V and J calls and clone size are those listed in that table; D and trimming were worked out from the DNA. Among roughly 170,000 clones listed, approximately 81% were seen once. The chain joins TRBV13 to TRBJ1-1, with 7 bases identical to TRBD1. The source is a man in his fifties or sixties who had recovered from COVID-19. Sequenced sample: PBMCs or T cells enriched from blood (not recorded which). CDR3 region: CASSYWTGEAFF. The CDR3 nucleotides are TGTGCCAGCAGCTACTGGACAGGCGAAGCTTTCTTT.